Listed below are T cell receptor beta chains from one sample, sequenced in a study of response to subunit inactivated influenza vaccine. TCRdb analysed the RT-PCR reads with MiXCR anew, one entry per CDR3 protein. The sample yields about 780,000 distinct CDR3 sequences, under 20% seen once. The sequences come from PBMCs from blood, collected roughly 5 days after vaccination. The receptors derive from a man aged 50 to 59 who received an inactivated influenza vaccine. The CDR3 runs from the conserved cysteine through the conserved F or W. The order of the fields is D gene, J gene, V gene, clone size, CDR3 protein, CDR3 DNA. A D gene is named only where the DNA matches it firmly. Clone sizes are given selectively: once, few, many, or a class where the clone is expanded.

>TRBD1|TRBJ2-1|TRBV5-1|.
CASSRTTGVKFF
TGCGCCAGCAGCCGGACCACAGGGGTCAAGTTCTTC
>.|TRBJ2-5|TRBV27|few
CASSPRGRQETQYF
TGTGCCAGCAGTCCCCGCGGGCGGCAAGAGACCCAGTACTTC
>.|TRBJ2-6|TRBV10-3|.
CAISATAHSGANVLTF
TGTGCCATCAGTGCTACTGCACACTCTGGGGCCAACGTCCTGACTTTC
>TRBD1|TRBJ2-7|TRBV12-3/TRBV12-4|.
CASSRGQGHSYEQYF
TGTGCCAGCAGCCGGGGACAGGGGCACTCCTACGAGCAGTACTTC
>TRBD1|TRBJ1-2|TRBV10-3|.
CAISETGQGYGYTF
TGTGCCATCAGTGAGACAGGACAGGGCTATGGCTACACCTTC
>.|TRBJ1-1|TRBV12-3/TRBV12-4|few
CASSPGLGSSTEAFF
TGTGCCAGCAGCCCAGGGCTAGGGAGCTCCACTGAAGCTTTCTTT
>.|TRBJ1-2|TRBV10-3|many
CAISESILGGYTF
TGTGCCATCAGTGAGTCGATACTGGGGGGCTACACCTTC
>TRBD2|TRBJ2-1|TRBV20-1|.
CSAGLLAGGTYEQFF
TGCAGTGCTGGTTTGTTAGCGGGGGGGACCTATGAGCAGTTCTTC
>.|TRBJ2-7|TRBV11-2|few
CASSNDLGEQYF
TGTGCCAGCAGCAATGATTTGGGAGAGCAGTACTTC
>TRBD2|TRBJ2-1|TRBV24-1|once
CATSDYGGSSYNERFF
TGTGCCACCAGTGATTACGGCGGGAGCTCCTACAATGAGCGGTTCTTC
>TRBD2|TRBJ2-3|TRBV20-1|few
CSARTPSGSLDTQYF
TGCAGTGCTAGAACTCCTAGCGGGAGTTTAGATACGCAGTATTTT
>TRBD1|TRBJ2-1|TRBV20-1|.
CSARDPVTGIGNEQFF
TGCAGTGCTAGAGATCCCGTGACAGGGATCGGAAATGAGCAGTTCTTC
>TRBD2|TRBJ2-3|TRBV4-2|.
CASSQGSAGAEDTQYF
TGTGCCAGCAGCCAAGGGTCGGCGGGAGCGGAAGATACGCAGTATTTT
>.|TRBJ2-7|TRBV7-9|few
CASSLYQSSYEQYF
TGTGCCAGCAGCTTATACCAGAGCTCCTACGAGCAGTACTTC
>.|TRBJ2-7|TRBV7-2|.
CASSLDAFSYEQYF
TGTGCCAGCAGCTTAGATGCATTTTCCTACGAGCAGTACTTC
>.|TRBJ2-5|TRBV10-3|few
CAIGFQETQYF
TGTGCCATCGGATTCCAAGAGACCCAGTACTTC
>.|TRBJ1-2|TRBV12-3/TRBV12-4|many
CASSLQGYGYTF
TGTGCCAGCAGTCTACAGGGCTATGGCTACACCTTC
>.|TRBJ1-5|TRBV7-2|.
CASSYGFNSNQPQHF
TGTGCCAGCAGCTACGGTTTTAATAGCAATCAGCCCCAGCATTTT
>TRBD2|TRBJ2-7|TRBV6-2/TRBV6-3|few
CASSYYSSGSFEQYF
TGTGCCAGCAGTTACTACTCTAGCGGGAGTTTCGAGCAGTACTTC
>.|TRBJ2-5|TRBV7-7|.
CASSLGPTSQETQYF
TGTGCCAGCAGCTTAGGTCCGACGTCACAAGAGACCCAGTACTTC
>.|TRBJ2-7|TRBV28|.
CASSFPAYEQYF
TGTGCCAGCAGTTTCCCGGCCTACGAGCAGTACTTC
>.|TRBJ2-4|TRBV7-9|many
CASTPGVAKNIQYF
TGTGCCAGCACTCCCGGGGTAGCCAAAAACATTCAGTACTTC
>.|TRBJ1-1|TRBV29-1|.
CSSNRVFMNTEAFF
TGCAGCTCGAACAGGGTCTTCATGAACACTGAAGCTTTCTTT
>TRBD2|TRBJ2-3|TRBV5-4|.
CASSLAGTSGRVGTDTQYF
TGTGCCAGCAGCTTGGCTGGGACTAGCGGGAGGGTGGGCACAGATACGCAGTATTTT
>TRBD2|TRBJ2-5|TRBV15|.
CATSRDLLAGGLQETQYF
TGTGCCACCAGCAGAGATCTACTAGCGGGAGGTCTCCAAGAGACCCAGTACTTC
>.|TRBJ2-1|TRBV9|.
CASSASNEQFF
TGTGCCAGCAGTGCATCCAATGAGCAGTTCTTC
>.|TRBJ1-4|TRBV12-3/TRBV12-4|few
CASTDLGEKLFF
TGTGCCAGCACAGATCTAGGTGAAAAACTGTTTTTT
>.|TRBJ2-7|TRBV15|few
CATSRQDSTYEQYF
TGTGCCACCAGCAGACAGGACAGCACCTACGAGCAGTACTTC
>.|TRBJ2-1|TRBV7-2|few
CASRVGAVQLDEQFF
TGTGCCAGCAGGGTAGGGGCGGTCCAACTGGATGAGCAGTTCTTC
>TRBD1|TRBJ2-5|TRBV12-3/TRBV12-4|few
CASSPRGQGAKTQYF
TGTGCCAGCAGTCCTCGGGGACAGGGGGCGAAGACCCAGTACTTC
>.|TRBJ2-3|TRBV5-1|.
CASSHTGSDTQYF
TGCGCCAGCAGCCACACAGGGTCAGATACGCAGTATTTT
>.|TRBJ2-1|TRBV4-3|.
CASSQDIGPRPRFF
TGCGCCAGCAGCCAAGATATTGGCCCCCGTCCCCGGTTCTTC
>TRBD1|TRBJ2-1|TRBV18|.
CASSPPRGQGSGDNEQFF
TGTGCCAGCTCACCACCGAGGGGACAGGGAAGTGGAGACAATGAGCAGTTCTTC
>.|TRBJ1-2|TRBV4-3|.
CASSLELKLGDYGYTF
TGCGCCAGCAGCCTCGAGCTTAAGTTGGGGGACTATGGCTACACCTTC
>.|TRBJ2-1|TRBV5-1|.
CASSLETYTYNEQFF
TGCGCCAGCAGCTTGGAAACGTACACCTACAATGAGCAGTTCTTC
>.|TRBJ2-1|TRBV6-2/TRBV6-3|.
CASNLHGGRPYNEQFF
TGTGCCAGCAATCTACACGGGGGCCGACCTTACAATGAGCAGTTCTTC
>TRBD1|TRBJ2-5|TRBV6-1|.
CASTYRGSETQYF
TGTGCCAGCACATACAGGGGCAGCGAGACCCAGTACTTC
>.|TRBJ2-7|TRBV7-9|few
CASSLTDRDGSF
TGTGCCAGCAGCTTAACCGACCGGGACGGCTCCTTC
>.|TRBJ2-2|TRBV6-2/TRBV6-3|few
CASSYFRALEGTGELFF
TGTGCCAGCAGTTACTTCCGGGCCTTAGAGGGCACCGGGGAGCTGTTTTTT
>.|TRBJ1-3|TRBV15|.
CATTSGESGNTIYF
TGTGCCACCACTTCGGGGGAATCCGGAAACACCATATATTTT
>.|TRBJ1-2|TRBV4-3|few
CASSQAGTDIGYTF
TGCGCCAGCAGCCAAGCCGGGACCGACATTGGCTACACCTTC
>.|TRBJ1-1|TRBV5-1|few
CASSLAASMNTEAFF
TGCGCCAGCAGCTTGGCTGCCAGTATGAACACTGAAGCTTTCTTT
>TRBD1|TRBJ1-1|TRBV7-9|.
CASSFQGVVGTAEAFF
TGTGCCAGCAGCTTCCAGGGGGTAGTCGGGACAGCTGAAGCTTTCTTT
>TRBD1|TRBJ2-3|TRBV12-3/TRBV12-4|.
CASSPRMTGIADTQYF
TGTGCCAGCAGTCCGAGGATGACAGGGATCGCAGATACGCAGTATTTT
>TRBD2|TRBJ2-7|TRBV10-3|few
CAIRTSSGLTYEQYF
TGTGCCATCAGAACATCTAGCGGCTTGACCTACGAGCAGTACTTC
>TRBD2|TRBJ2-1|TRBV7-9|many
CASSLGRGGGSYNEQFF
TGTGCCAGCAGCTTAGGTCGGGGCGGGGGAAGCTACAATGAGCAGTTCTTC